The 24 T cell receptor beta chains below all came from one sample that was sequenced in a study of shared clonotypes between healthy human individuals (dated by TCRdb to 2020 to 2022). The receptor library was made with the immunoSEQ multiplex PCR assay. TCRdb took over this immuneACCESS table, retaining in-frame rearrangements with V and J assigned. Such tables are incomplete; in checked studies, under half of the missing clones stem from an unresolved V gene, and the remainder is unexplained. The sample yields roughly 660,000 clones; about 90% were counted once. The top ten clonotypes cover 34% of the sample. The sequenced sample was memory CD8+ T cells from PBMCs. Interpreted using the paper, the cell subset or site label stands for: CD45RO+ cells pooled with CCR7-negative TemRA cells. Receptors originate from a man aged 18 to 29 in good health. Some clones in this sample may be carry-over from other donors' samples.

This clone came up once. The rearrangement uses TRBV5-1 and TRBJ1-3, with TRBD1 identical over 10 bases. The trim removed 0 bases at V and 2 bases at J, leaving 2 bases unmatched. This CDR3 is 16 amino acids long. Germline assignment: CDR1 SGHRS and CDR2 YFSETQ. The CDR3 here is CASSLGDRGAGNTIYF. The CDR3 nucleotides are TGCGCCAGCAGCTTGGGGGACAGGGGTGCTGGAAACACCATATATTTT.

The rearrangement links TRBV7-3 to TRBJ1-2, with 8 nucleotides matching TRBD1. There are 17 residues in the CDR3. The junction had 11 bases not matched to a gene; V was cut back by 1 base and J by 4 bases. The germline V gene encodes CDR1 SGHTA and CDR2 FQGTGA. The CDR3 DNA sequence: TGTGCCAGCAGCTTAATCCCCGTACCGGGACAGGCCTATGGCTACACCTTC. Amino acids: CASSLIPVPGQAYGYTF.

The chain carries TRBV7-9 and TRBJ2-1; D might be TRBD2 (6 bases). Trimming took off 3 bases at V and 9 bases at J, with 9 bases between the two ends. Per germline, CDR1 SEHNR and CDR2 FQNEAQ (reference sequence). The CDR3 is 12 residues long. The CDR3 here is CASSFGGAEQFF. The CDR3, as DNA: TGTGCCAGCAGCTTCGGAGGGGCTGAGCAGTTCTTC.

The chain has TRBV30 and TRBJ1-1, with unresolved D. The CDR3 is made up of 14 amino acids. The ends were cut back, 4 bases at V and 1 base at J, with 13 bases in the middle. Germline V gives CDR1 GTSNPN, CDR2 SVGIG (reference sequence). The CDR3, as DNA: TGTGCCTGGAAACCTTTCTCAGGGAACACTGAAGCTTTCTTT. As protein: CAWKPFSGNTEAFF.

This chain uses TRBV19 with TRBJ1-2; 7 nucleotides agree with TRBD1. The CDR3 has 15 residues. The germline gives CDR1 LNHDA, CDR2 SQIVND (reference sequence). V lost 0 bases, J lost 4 bases, and 5 bases stayed unmatched. The CDR3 sequence is CASSIDLEGAYGYTF. In nucleotides, the CDR3 is TGTGCCAGTAGTATAGACCTGGAGGGGGCCTATGGCTACACCTTC. Based on the CDR3 plus reference TRBV19 and TRBJ1-2, the full variable domain is DGGITQSPKYLFRKEGQNVTLSCEQNLNHDAMYWYRQDPGQGLRLIYYSQIVNDFQKGDIAEGYSVSREKKESFPLTVTSAQKNPTAFYLCASSIDLEGAYGYTFGSGTRLTVV.

V gene TRBV27 combines with J gene TRBJ2-7; 8 positions agree with TRBD1. The junction had 9 bases not matched to a gene; V was cut back by 2 bases and J by 0 bases. The CDR3 has 17 amino acids. Germline CDR1 is MNHEY and CDR2 is SMNVEV (reference sequence). The CDR3 nucleotides are TGTGCCAGCAGTTTAAGGGCCTGGGACAGGAGCTCCTACGAGCAGTACTTC. It codes for CASSLRAWDRSSYEQYF.

The chain joins TRBV9 to TRBJ2-7; D possibly corresponds to TRBD2 (5 bases). Germline assignment: CDR1 SGDLS and CDR2 YYNGEE. V lost 2 bases, J lost 2 bases, and 8 bases lay in between. The CDR3 runs to 13 residues. DNA for the CDR3: TGTGCCAGCAGCGTGGGGAGAGCCTACGAGCAGTACTTC. Protein sequence: CASSVGRAYEQYF.

This clone was found once. The chain joins TRBV28 to TRBJ1-1; 11 bases are shared with TRBD1. Trimming cost V 4 bases and J 2 bases; bases outside gene matches: 12. Germline lookup yields CDR1 MDHEN and CDR2 SYDVKM. The length of the CDR3 is 18 residues. This CDR3 reads CASSSPGQGDFGNTEAFF. CDR3 sequence (DNA): TGTGCCAGCAGTTCGCCGGGACAGGGGGACTTCGGAAACACTGAAGCTTTCTTT.

This sequence joins TRBV7-9 and TRBJ1-1, with D tentatively TRBD1 (6 bases). The ends were cut back, 5 bases at V and 7 bases at J, with 17 bases in the middle. There are 14 residues in the CDR3. Germline values: CDR1 SEHNR, CDR2 FQNEAQ (reference sequence). This CDR3 is CASSPPLDRSEAFF. CDR3 nucleotide sequence: TGTGCCAGCAGCCCCCCCCTAGACAGGAGTGAAGCTTTCTTT. The full variable domain, with the rest looked up from reference TRBV7-9 and TRBJ1-1, is DTGVSQNPRHKITKRGQNVTFRCDPISEHNRLYWYRQTLGQGPEFLTYFQNEAQLEKSRLLSDRFSAERPKGSFSTLEIQRTEQGDSAMYLCASSPPLDRSEAFFGQGTRLTVV.

In its sample, this clone was seen a few times. The V call is TRBV9, the J call TRBJ2-1; 11 nucleotides match TRBD2. This CDR3 is 16 amino acids long. Germline lookup yields CDR1 SGDLS and CDR2 YYNGEE. V trimming: 0 bases; J trimming: 5 bases; junction bases outside the gene matches: 4. CDR3 loop: CASSVASGRRDNEQFF. CDR3 sequence (DNA): TGTGCCAGCAGCGTAGCTAGCGGGAGGCGAGACAATGAGCAGTTCTTC.

V gene TRBV27 combines with J gene TRBJ2-7, with 12 positions matching TRBD2. The junction had 8 bases not matched to a gene; V was cut back by 2 bases and J by 6 bases. This CDR3 is built from 16 residues. Germline CDR1 and CDR2: MNHEY and SMNVEV (reference sequence). CDR3 in DNA: TGTGCCAGCAGTTTAACCCTAGCGGGAGGGCCGGTCGAGCAGTACTTC. This translates into CASSLTLAGGPVEQYF.

The chain recombines TRBV19 with TRBJ1-5; no firm D call. Trimming took 3 bases from V and 7 from J, leaving 13 bases between them. Germline V gene lookup returns CDR1 LNHDA and CDR2 SQIVND (reference sequence). This CDR3 comprises 14 residues. The CDR3 loop reads CASSMPSAGQPQHF. As DNA, the CDR3 is TGTGCCAGTAGTATGCCGTCAGCGGGACAGCCCCAGCATTTT. Complete variable domain (other parts from reference TRBV19 and TRBJ1-5): DGGITQSPKYLFRKEGQNVTLSCEQNLNHDAMYWYRQDPGQGLRLIYYSQIVNDFQKGDIAEGYSVSREKKESFPLTVTSAQKNPTAFYLCASSMPSAGQPQHFGDGTRLSIL.

This clone has just one count. This sequence joins TRBV27 and TRBJ1-5; the D gene is possibly TRBD1 (5 bases). CDR3 size: 14 residues. Trimming cost V 6 bases and J 7 bases, with 16 bases left between them. Germline lookup yields CDR1 MNHEY and CDR2 SMNVEV (reference sequence). The CDR3 sequence is CASRSGLSGQPQHF. CDR3 DNA sequence: TGTGCCAGCAGATCGGGGCTGTCGGGGCAGCCCCAGCATTTT.

Of note for this clone: A read error may produce the germline difference seen at one junction end. The chain employs TRBV10-3 and TRBJ1-4, with D possibly TRBD1 on 5 matching bases. The CDR3 totals 15 residues. In germline, CDR1 is ENHRY, CDR2 SYGVKD. This CDR3 reads CAISVSVAGGMGMVF. The CDR3 coding sequence is TGTGCCATCAGTGTCTCCGTGGCGGGGGGAATGGGTATGGTTTTT.

This clone appeared once. The rearrangement joins TRBV4-3 to TRBJ2-1; D uncertain. Trimming shortened V by 0 bases and J by 4 bases, and 7 bases separated the two germline ends. From germline, CDR1 is LGHNA and CDR2 YSLEER. This CDR3 spans 14 amino acids. CDR3 nucleotides: TGCGCCAGCAGCCAAGATAGCACTTACAATGAGCAGTTCTTC. It translates to CASSQDSTYNEQFF.

The chain has TRBV15 and TRBJ2-7, with TRBD1 matching 9 bases. With V trimmed by 4 bases and J by 2 bases, 6 bases remained unmatched. The CDR3 contains 15 residues. Looked up from germline, CDR1 is LNHNV and CDR2 is YYDKDF (reference sequence). Written as DNA, the CDR3 is TGTGCCACCAGCATCCGGCGGGACAGGGCCTACGAGCAGTACTTC. It yields the protein CATSIRRDRAYEQYF.

The chain has TRBV5-1 and TRBJ2-2, with D tentatively TRBD1 (6 bases). Germline V CDR1 and CDR2: SGHRS, YFSETQ. Trimming pared 0 bases from V and 6 bases from J, leaving 12 bases between. The CDR3 spans 15 residues. The CDR3 coding sequence is TGCGCCAGCAGCTTGGAACAGGGTCGCGCCGGGGAGCTGTTTTTT. Translation: CASSLEQGRAGELFF.

V usage is TRBV7-8 and J usage is TRBJ1-1; D ambiguous. V was pared by 1 base and J by 0 bases, with 6 bases between. The CDR3 spans 14 residues. The germline V gene has CDR1 SGHVS and CDR2 FQNEAQ. The CDR3 loop is CASSLDTLNTEAFF. In nucleotides, the CDR3 is TGTGCCAGCAGCTTAGACACGTTGAACACTGAAGCTTTCTTT.

V and J are TRBV15 and TRBJ2-2; 7 positions match TRBD2. The trim removed 0 bases at V and 3 bases at J, leaving 13 bases unmatched. Germline CDR1 reads LNHNV; CDR2 reads YYDKDF (reference sequence). The CDR3 has 19 residues. The CDR3 DNA reads TGTGCCACCAGCAGAGAGCTGGCGCCTAGCGGTTCCCACACCGGGGAGCTGTTTTTT. This translates into CATSRELAPSGSHTGELFF.

The rearrangement joins TRBV5-5 to TRBJ2-2; D uncertain. Germline V gives CDR1 SGHKS, CDR2 YYEKEE (reference sequence). The CDR3 sequence is 18 residues long. Trimming shortened V by 3 bases and J by 6 bases, and 24 bases separated the two germline ends. CDR3 protein: CASSSHFHQTVGSGELFF. The CDR3 DNA follows: TGTGCCAGCAGCTCCCACTTTCACCAGACGGTCGGCTCCGGGGAGCTGTTTTTT.

The J gene is TRBJ2-7, the V gene TRBV28; 9 bases are shared with TRBD2. The CDR3 totals 15 residues. The V gene end was trimmed by 6 bases and the J gene end by 7 bases; junction bases not matched to a gene: 13. Germline V CDR1 and CDR2: MDHEN, SYDVKM. CDR3 sequence: CASRLDSGGLLEQYF. The CDR3, as DNA: TGTGCCAGCAGACTAGATAGCGGGGGCCTCTTAGAGCAGTACTTC. Full variable domain (rest looked up from reference TRBV28 and TRBJ2-7): DVKVTQSSRYLVKRTGEKVFLECVQDMDHENMFWYRQDPGLGLRLIYFSYDVKMKEKGDIPEGYSVSREKKERFSLILESASTNQTSMYLCASRLDSGGLLEQYFGPGTRLTVT.

V usage is TRBV11-3 and J usage is TRBJ2-7; D may be TRBD1 (6 bases). Trimming removed 5 bases at V and 3 bases at J, with 20 bases between. CDR1 is SGHNT and CDR2 is YENEEA in the germline V gene. CDR3 size: 16 residues. The CDR3 region has the DNA TGTGCCAGCAGCCCGAACCGACAGGCCTCAATCTACGAGCAGTACTTC. The encoded protein is CASSPNRQASIYEQYF.

V usage is TRBV7-2 and J usage is TRBJ2-4; weak D call: TRBD1 (5 bases). Trimming took 4 bases from V and 5 from J, leaving 21 bases between them. This CDR3 has 17 amino acids. Per germline, CDR1 SGHTA and CDR2 FQGNSA. The CDR3, as DNA: TGTGCCAGCAGCTCCGTACTGCCCGACAGCAACCAAAACATTCAGTACTTC. It codes for CASSSVLPDSNQNIQYF.

This chain uses TRBV6-6 with TRBJ2-7; 10 positions agree with TRBD1. V lost 0 bases to trimming and J lost 1 base; unmatched junction nucleotides: 3. Germline loops: CDR1 MNHNY, CDR2 SVGAGI (reference sequence). This CDR3 is 16 amino acids long. CDR3 sequence: CASSYSMGQGSYEQYF. For the CDR3, the DNA is TGTGCCAGCAGTTACTCGATGGGACAGGGGTCCTACGAGCAGTACTTC.